This T cell receptor (beta chain) was captured in a study of metastatic and nonmetastatic thyroid tumors. The overall study: Repertoires from malignant and benign thyroid patients were compared across blood and tumor or nodule tissue.

This clone showed up just a few times. Via MiXCR, TCRdb re-called the PCR reads. The table includes some 20,000 clones, 24% detected once. The CDR3 covers 15 residues. Germline trimming cut 10 bases from V and 1 base from J; bases unmatched to any gene: 11. Germline CDR1 reads MNHEY; CDR2 reads SVGEGT. Thyroid surgery was performed in patients who had received no treatment beforehand. Sequencing used tumor tissue. The receptor's source is a female donor with papillary thyroid cancer or a benign thyroid nodule (not recorded which). Some clones in this sample may be carry-over from other donors' samples. The rearrangement links TRBV6-2 or TRBV6-3 to TRBJ2-7; 9 nucleotides line up with TRBD1. CDR3 region: CAITRAGTGSYEQYF. DNA of the CDR3: TGTGCCATCACCCGAGCCGGGACAGGGTCCTACGAGCAGTACTTC.